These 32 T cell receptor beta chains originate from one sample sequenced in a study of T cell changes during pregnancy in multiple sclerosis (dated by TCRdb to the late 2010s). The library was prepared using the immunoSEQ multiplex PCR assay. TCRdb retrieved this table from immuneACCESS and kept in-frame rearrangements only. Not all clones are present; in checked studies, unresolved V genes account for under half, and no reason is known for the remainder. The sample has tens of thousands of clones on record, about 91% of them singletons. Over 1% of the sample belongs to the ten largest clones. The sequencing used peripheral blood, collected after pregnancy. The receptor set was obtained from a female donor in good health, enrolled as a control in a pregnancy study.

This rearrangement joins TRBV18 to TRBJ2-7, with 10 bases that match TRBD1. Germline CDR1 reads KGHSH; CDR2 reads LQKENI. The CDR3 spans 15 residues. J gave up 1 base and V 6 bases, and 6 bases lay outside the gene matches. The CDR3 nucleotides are TGTGCCAGCTCTGGGCGACAGGGGGCTTCCTACGAGCAGTACTTC. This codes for CASSGRQGASYEQYF.

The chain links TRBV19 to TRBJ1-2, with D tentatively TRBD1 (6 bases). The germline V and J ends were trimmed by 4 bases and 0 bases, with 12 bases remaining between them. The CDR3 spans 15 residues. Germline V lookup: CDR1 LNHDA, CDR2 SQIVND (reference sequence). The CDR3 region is CASSTFGQTNYGYTF. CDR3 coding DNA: TGTGCCAGTAGTACCTTTGGACAGACTAACTATGGCTACACCTTC. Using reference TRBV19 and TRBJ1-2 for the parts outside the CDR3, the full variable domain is DGGITQSPKYLFRKEGQNVTLSCEQNLNHDAMYWYRQDPGQGLRLIYYSQIVNDFQKGDIAEGYSVSREKKESFPLTVTSAQKNPTAFYLCASSTFGQTNYGYTFGSGTRLTVV.

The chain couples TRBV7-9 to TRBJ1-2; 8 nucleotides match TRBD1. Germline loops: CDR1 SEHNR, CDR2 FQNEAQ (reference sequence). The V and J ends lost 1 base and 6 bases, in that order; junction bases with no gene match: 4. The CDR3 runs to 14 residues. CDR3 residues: CASSLGRTGNGYTF. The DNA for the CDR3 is TGTGCCAGCAGCTTAGGAAGGACAGGGAATGGCTACACCTTC.

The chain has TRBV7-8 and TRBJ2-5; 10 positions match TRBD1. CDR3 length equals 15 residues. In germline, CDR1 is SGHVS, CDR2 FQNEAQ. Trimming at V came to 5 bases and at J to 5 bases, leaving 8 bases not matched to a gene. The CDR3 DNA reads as TGTGCCAGCAGCCCAGGACAGGGGGAATGGGAGACCCAGTACTTC. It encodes CASSPGQGEWETQYF.

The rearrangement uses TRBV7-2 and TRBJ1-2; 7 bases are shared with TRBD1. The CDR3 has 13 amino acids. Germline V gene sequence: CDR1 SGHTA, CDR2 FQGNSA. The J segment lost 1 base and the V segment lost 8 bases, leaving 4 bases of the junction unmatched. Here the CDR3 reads CASLQGRNYGYTF. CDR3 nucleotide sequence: TGTGCCAGCTTACAGGGGCGTAACTATGGCTACACCTTC. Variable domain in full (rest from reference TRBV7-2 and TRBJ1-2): GAGVSQSPSNKVTEKGKDVELRCDPISGHTALYWYRQSLGQGLEFLIYFQGNSAPDKSGLPSDRFSAERTGGSVSTLTIQRTQQEDSAVYLCASLQGRNYGYTFGSGTRLTVV.

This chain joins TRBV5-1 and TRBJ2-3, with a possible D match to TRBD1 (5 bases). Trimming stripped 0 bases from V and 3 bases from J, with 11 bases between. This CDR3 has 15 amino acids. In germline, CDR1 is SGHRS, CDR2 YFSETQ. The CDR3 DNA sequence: TGCGCCAGCAGCTTGGGGGCGCAGGGAACAGATACGCAGTATTTT. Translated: CASSLGAQGTDTQYF. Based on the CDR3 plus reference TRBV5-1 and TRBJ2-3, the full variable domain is KAGVTQTPRYLIKTRGQQVTLSCSPISGHRSVSWYQQTPGQGLQFLFEYFSETQRNKGNFPGRFSGRQFSNSRSEMNVSTLELGDSALYLCASSLGAQGTDTQYFGPGTRLTVL.

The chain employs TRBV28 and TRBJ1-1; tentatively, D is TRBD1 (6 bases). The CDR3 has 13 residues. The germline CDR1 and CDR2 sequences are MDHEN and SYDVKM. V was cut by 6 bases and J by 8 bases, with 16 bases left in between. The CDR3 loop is CASSRDRPTEAFF. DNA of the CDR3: TGTGCCAGCAGCCGAGACAGGCCAACCGAAGCTTTCTTT.

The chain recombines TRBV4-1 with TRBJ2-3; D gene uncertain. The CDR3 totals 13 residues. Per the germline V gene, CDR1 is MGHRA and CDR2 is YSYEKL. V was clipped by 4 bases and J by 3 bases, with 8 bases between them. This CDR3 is CASSPLSTDTQYF. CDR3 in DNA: TGCGCCAGCAGCCCCCTGTCGACAGATACGCAGTATTTT.

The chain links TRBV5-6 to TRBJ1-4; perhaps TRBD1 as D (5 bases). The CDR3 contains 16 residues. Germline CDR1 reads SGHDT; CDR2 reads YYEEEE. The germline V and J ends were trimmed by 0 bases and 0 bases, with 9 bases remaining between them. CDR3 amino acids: CASSLGGGATNEKLFF. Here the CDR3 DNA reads TGTGCCAGCAGCTTGGGCGGGGGAGCAACTAATGAAAAACTGTTTTTT.

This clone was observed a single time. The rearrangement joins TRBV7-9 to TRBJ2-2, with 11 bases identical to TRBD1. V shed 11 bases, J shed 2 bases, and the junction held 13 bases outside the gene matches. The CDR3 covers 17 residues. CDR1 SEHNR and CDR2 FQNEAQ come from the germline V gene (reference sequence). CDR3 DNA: TGTGCCGGCCAGAGGGGACAGGGGGTTATCAACACCGGGGAGCTGTTTTTT. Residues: CAGQRGQGVINTGELFF.

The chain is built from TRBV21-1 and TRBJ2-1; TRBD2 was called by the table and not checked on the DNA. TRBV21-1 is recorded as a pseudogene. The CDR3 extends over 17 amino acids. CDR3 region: CASSKVGLAGGRNEQFF. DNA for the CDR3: TGTGCCAGCAGCAAAGTAGGTCTAGCGGGGGGGAGAAATGAGCAGTTCTTC.

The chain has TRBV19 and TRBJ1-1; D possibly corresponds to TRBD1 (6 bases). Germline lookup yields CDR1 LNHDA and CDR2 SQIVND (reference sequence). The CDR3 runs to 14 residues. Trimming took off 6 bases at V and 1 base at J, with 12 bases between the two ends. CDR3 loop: CASSTPTGNTEAFF. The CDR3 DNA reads TGTGCCAGTAGCACACCGACAGGGAACACTGAAGCTTTCTTT.

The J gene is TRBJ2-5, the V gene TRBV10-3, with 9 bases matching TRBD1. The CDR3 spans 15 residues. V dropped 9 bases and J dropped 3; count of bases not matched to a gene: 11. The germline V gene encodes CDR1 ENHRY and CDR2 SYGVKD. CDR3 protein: CAINSDRGFKETQYF. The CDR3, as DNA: TGTGCCATAAATTCGGACAGGGGCTTTAAAGAGACCCAGTACTTC.

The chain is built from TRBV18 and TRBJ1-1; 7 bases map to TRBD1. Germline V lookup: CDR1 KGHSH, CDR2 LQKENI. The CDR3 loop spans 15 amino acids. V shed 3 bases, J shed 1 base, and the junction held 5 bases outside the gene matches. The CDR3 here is CASSPRQGENTEAFF. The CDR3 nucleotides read TGTGCCAGCTCACCCAGACAGGGCGAGAACACTGAAGCTTTCTTT.

CDR3 sequence (DNA): TGTGCCAGCGGTCACAGGGTTTCTGGTAATTCACCCCTCCACTTT. As protein: CASGHRVSGNSPLHF. This chain connects TRBV25-1 to TRBJ1-6, with D possibly TRBD1 on 6 matching bases. CDR1 and CDR2 from the germline V gene are MGHDK and SYGVNS. V shed 8 bases and J shed 6 bases, with 17 bases lying between them. The CDR3 covers 15 residues. The whole variable domain, remainder taken from reference TRBV25-1 and TRBJ1-6, is EADIYQTPRYLVIGTGKKITLECSQTMGHDKMYWYQQDPGMELHLIHYSYGVNSTEKGDLSSESTVSRIRTEHFPLTLESARPSHTSQYLCASGHRVSGNSPLHFGNGTRLTVT.

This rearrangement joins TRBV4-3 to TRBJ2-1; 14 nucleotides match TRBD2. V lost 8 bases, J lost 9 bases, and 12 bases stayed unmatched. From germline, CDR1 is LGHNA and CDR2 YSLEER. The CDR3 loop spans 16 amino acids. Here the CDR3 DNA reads TGCGCCAGCGGTTCACGCGGGACTAGCGGGAGAACTGAGCAGTTCTTC. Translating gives CASGSRGTSGRTEQFF.

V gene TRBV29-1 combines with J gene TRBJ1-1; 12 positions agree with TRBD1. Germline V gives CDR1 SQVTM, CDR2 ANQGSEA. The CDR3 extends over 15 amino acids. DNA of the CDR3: TGCAGTCGCCGGGACAGGGGGCTTCGGAACACTGAAGCTTTCTTT. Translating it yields CSRRDRGLRNTEAFF.

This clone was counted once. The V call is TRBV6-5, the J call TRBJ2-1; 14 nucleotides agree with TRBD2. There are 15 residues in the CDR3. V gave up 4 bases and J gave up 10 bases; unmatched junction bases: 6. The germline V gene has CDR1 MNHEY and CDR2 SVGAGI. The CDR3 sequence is CASSWGLAGVQEQFF. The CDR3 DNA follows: TGTGCCAGCAGTTGGGGACTAGCGGGAGTGCAGGAGCAGTTCTTC.

In nucleotides, the CDR3 is TGCGCCAGCAGTGAGTGGACAGCCGGGGAGCTGTTTTTT. Translated, it gives CASSEWTAGELFF. This sequence joins TRBV10-1 and TRBJ2-2; D is perhaps TRBD1 (6 bases). The CDR3 runs to 13 residues. Trimming stripped 1 base from V and 6 bases from J, with 6 bases between. CDR1 and CDR2 (germline): WNHNN, SYGVQD (reference sequence).

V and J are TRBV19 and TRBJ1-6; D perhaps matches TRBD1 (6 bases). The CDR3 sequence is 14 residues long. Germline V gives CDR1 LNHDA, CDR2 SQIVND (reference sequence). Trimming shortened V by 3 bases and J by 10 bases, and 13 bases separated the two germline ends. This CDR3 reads CASSIGRGGSPLHF. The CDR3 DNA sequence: TGTGCCAGTAGTATCGGCAGGGGCGGATCACCCCTCCACTTT. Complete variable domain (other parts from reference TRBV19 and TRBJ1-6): DGGITQSPKYLFRKEGQNVTLSCEQNLNHDAMYWYRQDPGQGLRLIYYSQIVNDFQKGDIAEGYSVSREKKESFPLTVTSAQKNPTAFYLCASSIGRGGSPLHFGNGTRLTVT.

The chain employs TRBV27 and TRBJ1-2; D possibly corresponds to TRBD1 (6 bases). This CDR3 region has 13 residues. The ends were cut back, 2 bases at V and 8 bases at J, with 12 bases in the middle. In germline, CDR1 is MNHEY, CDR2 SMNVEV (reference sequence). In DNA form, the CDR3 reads TGTGCCAGCAGTTTAGGCAGGGGCGCGGGCTACACCTTC. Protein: CASSLGRGAGYTF.

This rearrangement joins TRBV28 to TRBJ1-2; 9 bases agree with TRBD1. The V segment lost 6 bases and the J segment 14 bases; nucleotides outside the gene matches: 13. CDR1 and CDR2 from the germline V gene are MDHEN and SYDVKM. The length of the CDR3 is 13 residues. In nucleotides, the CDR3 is TGTGCCAGCAGGACGACGGGACAGGGCGGAAAAACCTTC. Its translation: CASRTTGQGGKTF.

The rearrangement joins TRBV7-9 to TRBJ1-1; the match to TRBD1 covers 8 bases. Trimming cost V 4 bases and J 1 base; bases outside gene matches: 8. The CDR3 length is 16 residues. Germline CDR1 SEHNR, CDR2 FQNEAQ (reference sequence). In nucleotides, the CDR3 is TGTGCCAGCAGCTCGACACCCGGGACAGGGAACACTGAAGCTTTCTTT. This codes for CASSSTPGTGNTEAFF.

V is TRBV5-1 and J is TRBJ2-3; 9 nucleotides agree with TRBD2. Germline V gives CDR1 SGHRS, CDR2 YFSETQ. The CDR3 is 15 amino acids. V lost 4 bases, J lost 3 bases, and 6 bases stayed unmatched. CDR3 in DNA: TGCGCCAGCAGCGGCGGGGGGGCGCTAACAGATACGCAGTATTTT. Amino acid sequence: CASSGGGALTDTQYF. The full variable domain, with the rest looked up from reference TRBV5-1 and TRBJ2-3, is KAGVTQTPRYLIKTRGQQVTLSCSPISGHRSVSWYQQTPGQGLQFLFEYFSETQRNKGNFPGRFSGRQFSNSRSEMNVSTLELGDSALYLCASSGGGALTDTQYFGPGTRLTVL.

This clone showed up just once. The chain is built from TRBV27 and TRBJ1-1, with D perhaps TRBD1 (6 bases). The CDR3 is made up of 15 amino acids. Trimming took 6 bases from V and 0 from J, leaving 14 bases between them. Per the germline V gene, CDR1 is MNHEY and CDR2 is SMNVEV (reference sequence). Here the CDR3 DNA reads TGTGCCAGCAGCCGGACAGAGGTTATGAACACTGAAGCTTTCTTT. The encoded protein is CASSRTEVMNTEAFF.

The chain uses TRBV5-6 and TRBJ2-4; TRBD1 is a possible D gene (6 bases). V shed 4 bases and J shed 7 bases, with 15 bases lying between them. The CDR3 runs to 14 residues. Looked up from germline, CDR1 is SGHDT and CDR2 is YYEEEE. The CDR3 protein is CASSKRQAGNIQYF. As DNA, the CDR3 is TGTGCCAGCAGCAAACGACAGGCTGGGAACATTCAGTACTTC.

CDR3 region: CASSWGPGTGDEKLFF. CDR3 coding DNA: TGCGCCAGCAGCTGGGGACCCGGGACAGGGGATGAAAAACTGTTTTTT. The rearrangement links TRBV5-1 to TRBJ1-4; 10 nucleotides agree with TRBD1. CDR1 is SGHRS, CDR2 YFSETQ, per germline. J was trimmed by 6 bases and V by 3 bases; bases with no gene match: 8. The CDR3 extends over 16 amino acids.

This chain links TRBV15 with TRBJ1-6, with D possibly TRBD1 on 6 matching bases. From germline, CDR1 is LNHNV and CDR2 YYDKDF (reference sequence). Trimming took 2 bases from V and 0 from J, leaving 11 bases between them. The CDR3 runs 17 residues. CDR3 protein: CATSRPQGSSYNSPLHF. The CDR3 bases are TGTGCCACCAGCAGACCCCAGGGGAGCTCCTATAATTCACCCCTCCACTTT.

CDR3 protein: CASSAYPGQRNTEAFF. CDR3 in DNA: TGTGCCAGCAGCGCATATCCGGGACAGAGGAACACTGAAGCTTTCTTT. The rearrangement uses TRBV7-2 and TRBJ1-1, with 7 positions matching TRBD1. V gave up 5 bases and J gave up 1 base; unmatched junction bases: 10. Germline loops: CDR1 SGHTA, CDR2 FQGNSA. The length of the CDR3 is 16 residues.

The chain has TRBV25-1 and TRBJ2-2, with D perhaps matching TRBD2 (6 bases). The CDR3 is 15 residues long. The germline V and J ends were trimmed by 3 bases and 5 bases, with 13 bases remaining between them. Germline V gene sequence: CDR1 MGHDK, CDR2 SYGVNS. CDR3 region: CASSDTRGRTGELFF. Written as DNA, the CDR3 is TGTGCCAGCAGTGACACGCGGGGTCGGACCGGGGAGCTGTTTTTT.

This chain's CDR3 is CASTQEVTDTQYF. The DNA of the CDR3 is TGTGCCAGCACCCAGGAGGTCACAGATACGCAGTATTTT. The V and J genes are TRBV7-9 and TRBJ2-3; D might be TRBD2 (5 bases). V dropped 7 bases and J dropped 2 bases, with 10 bases sitting between them. This CDR3 is built from 13 residues. Germline CDR1 SEHNR, CDR2 FQNEAQ (reference sequence).

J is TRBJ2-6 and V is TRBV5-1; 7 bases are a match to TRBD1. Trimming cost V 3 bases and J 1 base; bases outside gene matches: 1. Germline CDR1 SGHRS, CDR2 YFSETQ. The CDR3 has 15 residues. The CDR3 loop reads CASSSTGSGANVLTF. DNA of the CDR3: TGCGCCAGCAGCTCGACAGGGTCTGGGGCCAACGTCCTGACTTTC.